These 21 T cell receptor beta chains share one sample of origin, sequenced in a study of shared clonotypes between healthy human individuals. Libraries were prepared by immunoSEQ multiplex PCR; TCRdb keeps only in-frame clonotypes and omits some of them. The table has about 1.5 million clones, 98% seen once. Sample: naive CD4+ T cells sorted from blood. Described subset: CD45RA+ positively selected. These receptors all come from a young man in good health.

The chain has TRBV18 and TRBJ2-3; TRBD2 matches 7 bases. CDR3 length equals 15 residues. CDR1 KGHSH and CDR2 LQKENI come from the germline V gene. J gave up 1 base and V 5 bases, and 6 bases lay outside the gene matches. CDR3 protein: CASSSLAEGTDTQYF. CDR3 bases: TGTGCCAGCTCATCCCTAGCGGAGGGCACAGATACGCAGTATTTT. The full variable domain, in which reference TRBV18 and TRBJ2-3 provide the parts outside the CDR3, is NAGVMQNPRHLVRRRGQEARLRCSPMKGHSHVYWYRQLPEEGLKFMVYLQKENIIDESGMPKERFSAEFPKEGPSILRIQQVVRGDSAAYFCASSSLAEGTDTQYFGPGTRLTVL.

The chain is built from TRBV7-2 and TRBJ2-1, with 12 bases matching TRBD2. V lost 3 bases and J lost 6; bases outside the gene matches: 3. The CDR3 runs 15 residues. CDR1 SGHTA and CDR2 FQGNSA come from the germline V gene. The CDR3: CASSLTSGSSNEQFF. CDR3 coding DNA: TGTGCCAGCAGCTTGACTAGCGGGAGCTCCAATGAGCAGTTCTTC. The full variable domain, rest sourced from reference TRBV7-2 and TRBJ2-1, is GAGVSQSPSNKVTEKGKDVELRCDPISGHTALYWYRQSLGQGLEFLIYFQGNSAPDKSGLPSDRFSAERTGGSVSTLTIQRTQQEDSAVYLCASSLTSGSSNEQFFGPGTRLTVL.

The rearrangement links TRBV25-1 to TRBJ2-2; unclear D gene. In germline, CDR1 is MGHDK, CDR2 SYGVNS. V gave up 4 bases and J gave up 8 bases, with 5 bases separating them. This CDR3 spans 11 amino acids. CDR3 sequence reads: CASSGPGELFF. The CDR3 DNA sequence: TGTGCCAGCAGTGGGCCGGGGGAGCTGTTTTTT.

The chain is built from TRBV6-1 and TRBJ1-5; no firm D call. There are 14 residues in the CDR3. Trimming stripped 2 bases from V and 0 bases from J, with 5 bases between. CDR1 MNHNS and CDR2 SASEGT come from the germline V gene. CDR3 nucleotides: TGTGCCAGCAGTGAACAGCATAGCAATCAGCCCCAGCATTTT. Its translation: CASSEQHSNQPQHF.

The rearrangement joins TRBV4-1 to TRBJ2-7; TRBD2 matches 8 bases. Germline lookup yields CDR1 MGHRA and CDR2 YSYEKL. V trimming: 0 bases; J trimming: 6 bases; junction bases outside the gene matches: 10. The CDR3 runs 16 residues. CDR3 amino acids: CASSQDPGTSSVEQYF. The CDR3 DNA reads TGCGCCAGCAGCCAAGACCCCGGGACTAGTTCAGTCGAGCAGTACTTC.

The CDR3 sequence: CASSDTSFHNEQFF. The DNA of the CDR3 is TGTGCCAGCAGTGATACTAGCTTTCATAATGAGCAGTTCTTC. The chain couples TRBV2 to TRBJ2-1, with D tentatively TRBD2 (6 bases). The CDR3 covers 14 residues. The V and J ends lost 3 bases and 7 bases respectively, with 13 bases between them. Looked up from germline, CDR1 is SNHLY and CDR2 is FYNNEI. Full variable domain (missing parts from reference TRBV2 and TRBJ2-1): EPEVTQTPSHQVTQMGQEVILRCVPISNHLYFYWYRQILGQKVEFLVSFYNNEISEKSEIFDDQFSVERPDGSNFTLKIRSTKLEDSAMYFCASSDTSFHNEQFFGPGTRLTVL.

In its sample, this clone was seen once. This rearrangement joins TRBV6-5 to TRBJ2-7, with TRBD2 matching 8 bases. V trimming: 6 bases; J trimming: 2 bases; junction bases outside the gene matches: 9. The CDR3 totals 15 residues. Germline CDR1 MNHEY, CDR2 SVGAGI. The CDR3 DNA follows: TGTGCCAGCAGCCCCGGGACTAGTGTTACCTACGAGCAGTACTTC. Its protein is CASSPGTSVTYEQYF.

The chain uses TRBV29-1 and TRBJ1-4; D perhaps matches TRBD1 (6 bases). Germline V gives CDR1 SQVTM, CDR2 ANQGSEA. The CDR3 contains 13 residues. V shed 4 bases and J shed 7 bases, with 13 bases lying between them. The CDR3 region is CSVVGGLSEKLFF. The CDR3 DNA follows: TGCAGCGTTGTCGGGGGGCTTTCTGAAAAACTGTTTTTT.

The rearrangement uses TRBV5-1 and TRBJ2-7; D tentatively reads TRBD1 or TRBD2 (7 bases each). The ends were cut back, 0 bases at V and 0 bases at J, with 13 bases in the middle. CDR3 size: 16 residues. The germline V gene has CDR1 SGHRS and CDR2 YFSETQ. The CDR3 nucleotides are TGCGCCAGCAGCTTGGGACAGGGAGGGATCTCCTACGAGCAGTACTTC. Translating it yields CASSLGQGGISYEQYF.

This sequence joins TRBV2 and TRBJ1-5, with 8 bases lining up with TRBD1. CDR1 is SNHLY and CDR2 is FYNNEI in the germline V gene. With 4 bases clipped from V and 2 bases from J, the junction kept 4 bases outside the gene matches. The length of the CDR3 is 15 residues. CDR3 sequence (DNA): TGTGCCAGCAGTGGACAGGGGTTTGGCAATCAGCCCCAGCATTTT. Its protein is CASSGQGFGNQPQHF.

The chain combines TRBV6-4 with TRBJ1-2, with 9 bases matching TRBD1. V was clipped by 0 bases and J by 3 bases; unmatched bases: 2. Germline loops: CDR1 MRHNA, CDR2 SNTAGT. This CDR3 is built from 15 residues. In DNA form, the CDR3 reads TGTGCCAGCAGTGACTCAAGGACAGGGGACTATGGCTACACCTTC. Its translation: CASSDSRTGDYGYTF.

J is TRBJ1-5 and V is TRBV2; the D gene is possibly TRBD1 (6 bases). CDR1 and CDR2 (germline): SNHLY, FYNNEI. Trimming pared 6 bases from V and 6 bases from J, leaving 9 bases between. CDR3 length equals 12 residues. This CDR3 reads CASRGGSQPQHF. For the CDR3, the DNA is TGTGCCAGCAGAGGGGGGAGTCAGCCCCAGCATTTT. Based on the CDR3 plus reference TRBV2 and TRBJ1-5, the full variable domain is EPEVTQTPSHQVTQMGQEVILRCVPISNHLYFYWYRQILGQKVEFLVSFYNNEISEKSEIFDDQFSVERPDGSNFTLKIRSTKLEDSAMYFCASRGGSQPQHFGDGTRLSIL.

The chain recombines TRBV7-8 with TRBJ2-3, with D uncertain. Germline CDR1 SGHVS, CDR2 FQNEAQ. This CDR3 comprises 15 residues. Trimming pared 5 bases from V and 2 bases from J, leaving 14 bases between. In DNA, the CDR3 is TGTGCCAGCAGCCCCCTCCTCCTGTCCACAGATACGCAGTATTTT. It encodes CASSPLLLSTDTQYF.

The CDR3 loop is CATSRDHGSTYEQYF. CDR3 nucleotides: TGTGCCACCAGCAGAGATCATGGCAGCACCTACGAGCAGTACTTC. The V and J genes are TRBV15 and TRBJ2-7, with D unresolved. Germline V gene lookup returns CDR1 LNHNV and CDR2 YYDKDF (reference sequence). The ends were cut back, 0 bases at V and 2 bases at J, with 11 bases in the middle. This CDR3 spans 15 amino acids.

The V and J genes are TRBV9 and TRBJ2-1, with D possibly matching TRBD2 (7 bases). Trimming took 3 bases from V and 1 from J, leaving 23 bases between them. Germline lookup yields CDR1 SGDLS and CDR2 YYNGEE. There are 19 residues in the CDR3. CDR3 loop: CASSGQRKSGGASYNEQFF. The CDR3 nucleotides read TGTGCCAGCAGCGGCCAACGTAAGTCGGGGGGCGCGTCCTACAATGAGCAGTTCTTC.

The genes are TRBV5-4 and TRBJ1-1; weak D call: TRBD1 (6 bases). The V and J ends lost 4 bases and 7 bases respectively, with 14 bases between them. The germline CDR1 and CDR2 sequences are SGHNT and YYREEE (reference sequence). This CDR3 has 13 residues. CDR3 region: CASSVGTSGEAFF. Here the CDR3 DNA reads TGTGCCAGCAGCGTGGGGACAAGTGGTGAAGCTTTCTTT.

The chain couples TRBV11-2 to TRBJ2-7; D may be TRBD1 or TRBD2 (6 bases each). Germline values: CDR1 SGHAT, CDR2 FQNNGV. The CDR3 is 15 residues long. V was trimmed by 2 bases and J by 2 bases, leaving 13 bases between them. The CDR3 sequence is CASSLSRGQAYEQYF. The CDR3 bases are TGTGCCAGCAGCTTATCCCGGGGGCAGGCCTACGAGCAGTACTTC.

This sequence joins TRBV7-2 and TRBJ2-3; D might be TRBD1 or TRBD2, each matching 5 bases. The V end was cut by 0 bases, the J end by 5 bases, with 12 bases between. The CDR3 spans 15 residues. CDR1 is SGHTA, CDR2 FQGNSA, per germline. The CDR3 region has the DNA TGTGCCAGCAGCTTAGCCCTCCCGAGGGGAGATACGCAGTATTTT. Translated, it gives CASSLALPRGDTQYF. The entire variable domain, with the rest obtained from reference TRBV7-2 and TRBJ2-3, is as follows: GAGVSQSPSNKVTEKGKDVELRCDPISGHTALYWYRQSLGQGLEFLIYFQGNSAPDKSGLPSDRFSAERTGGSVSTLTIQRTQQEDSAVYLCASSLALPRGDTQYFGPGTRLTVL.

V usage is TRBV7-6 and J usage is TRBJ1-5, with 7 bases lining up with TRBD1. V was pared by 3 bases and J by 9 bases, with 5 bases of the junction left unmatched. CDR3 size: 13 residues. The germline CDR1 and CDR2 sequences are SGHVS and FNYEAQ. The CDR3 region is CASSFQGGGPQHF. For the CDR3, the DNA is TGTGCCAGCAGCTTCCAGGGGGGAGGGCCCCAGCATTTT. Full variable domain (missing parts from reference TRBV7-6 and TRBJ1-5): GAGVSQSPRYKVTKRGQDVALRCDPISGHVSLYWYRQALGQGPEFLTYFNYEAQQDKSGLPNDRFSAERPEGSISTLTIQRTEQRDSAMYRCASSFQGGGPQHFGDGTRLSIL.

The CDR3 nucleotides read TGTGCCACCAGCCGACAGCGATACAATGAGCAGTTCTTC. Translation: CATSRQRYNEQFF. The chain joins TRBV15 to TRBJ2-1; tentative D call: TRBD1 (5 bases). The germline V gene has CDR1 LNHNV and CDR2 YYDKDF (reference sequence). Trimming left V 5 bases short and J 4 bases short, with 9 bases between. The CDR3 sequence is 13 residues long. The whole variable domain, remainder taken from reference TRBV15 and TRBJ2-1, is DAMVIQNPRYQVTQFGKPVTLSCSQTLNHNVMYWYQQKSSQAPKLLFHYYDKDFNNEADTPDNFQSRRPNTSFCFLDIRSPGLGDTAMYLCATSRQRYNEQFFGPGTRLTVL.

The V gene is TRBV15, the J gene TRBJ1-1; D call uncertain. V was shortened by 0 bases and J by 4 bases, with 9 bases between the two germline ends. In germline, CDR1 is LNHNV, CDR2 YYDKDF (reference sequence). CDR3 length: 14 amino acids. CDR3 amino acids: CATSRDLGATEAFF. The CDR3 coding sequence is TGTGCCACCAGCAGAGATCTGGGCGCCACTGAAGCTTTCTTT.